Presented here are 14 T cell receptor beta chains from one specimen sequenced in a study of cytomegalovirus exposure and HLA in healthy donors. The PCR had 60 Vbeta and 13 Jbeta primers. Method: immunoSEQ multiplex PCR; TCRdb's copy keeps in-frame clones and lacks some. Its listing shows under 150,000 clones. The sequencing input was PBMCs. The receptors here all came from a woman in her 40s in good health and CMV-seronegative.

The J gene is TRBJ1-4, the V gene TRBV9; weak D call: TRBD1 (5 bases). Trimming stripped 4 bases from V and 7 bases from J, with 11 bases between. The CDR3 covers 13 residues. CDR1 and CDR2 (germline): SGDLS, YYNGEE. The CDR3, as DNA: TGTGCCAGCAGCACCCCGGGGGTTGAAAAACTGTTTTTT. Its translation is CASSTPGVEKLFF.

V usage is TRBV19 and J usage is TRBJ1-3; D gene ambiguous. Trimming removed 1 base at V and 1 base at J, with 14 bases between. The CDR3 spans 17 residues. The germline V gene has CDR1 LNHDA and CDR2 SQIVND (reference sequence). The CDR3 protein is CASSIGIGLVSGNTIYF. The CDR3, as DNA: TGTGCCAGTAGTATAGGAATTGGGCTCGTATCTGGAAACACCATATATTTT. Full variable domain (missing parts from reference TRBV19 and TRBJ1-3): DGGITQSPKYLFRKEGQNVTLSCEQNLNHDAMYWYRQDPGQGLRLIYYSQIVNDFQKGDIAEGYSVSREKKESFPLTVTSAQKNPTAFYLCASSIGIGLVSGNTIYFGEGSWLTVV.

The genes are TRBV9 and TRBJ1-5, with 8 bases identical to TRBD1. This CDR3 has 14 amino acids. Germline-derived CDR1 and CDR2 are SGDLS and YYNGEE. The V segment lost 3 bases and the J segment 6 bases; nucleotides outside the gene matches: 5. Here the CDR3 DNA reads TGTGCCAGCAGCGCCGGGACAGGCGTTCAGCCCCAGCATTTT. It specifies CASSAGTGVQPQHF.

V is TRBV9 and J is TRBJ1-6, with 9 bases identical to TRBD1. The CDR3 runs 15 residues. Germline V gives CDR1 SGDLS, CDR2 YYNGEE. V lost 0 bases to trimming and J lost 7 bases; unmatched junction nucleotides: 2. The CDR3 bases are TGTGCCAGCAGCGTAGACACAGGGGGCAATTCACCCCTCCACTTT. Translating it yields CASSVDTGGNSPLHF.

The chain has TRBV19 and TRBJ1-2; D remains ambiguous. There are 14 residues in the CDR3. V lost 3 bases and J 4 bases, leaving 12 bases between the germline ends. CDR1 LNHDA and CDR2 SQIVND come from the germline V gene (reference sequence). CDR3 sequence: CASSISAQSYGYTF. In DNA form, the CDR3 reads TGTGCCAGTAGTATCTCGGCACAGAGCTATGGCTACACCTTC.

The rearrangement links TRBV7-9 to TRBJ2-7; weak D call: TRBD2 (5 bases). This CDR3 spans 11 amino acids. Deletions cut 9 bases from V and 5 bases from J, with 11 bases between. Germline V gene sequence: CDR1 SEHNR, CDR2 FQNEAQ (reference sequence). The CDR3 nucleotides are TGTGCCAGTAGCCGGGGTAACGAGCAGTACGTC. Translated, it gives CASSRGNEQYV.

This chain connects TRBV14 to TRBJ2-5; 7 positions agree with TRBD2. The germline CDR1 and CDR2 sequences are SGHDN and FVKESK. Trimming at V came to 6 bases and at J to 4 bases, leaving 8 bases not matched to a gene. This CDR3 has 14 residues. The CDR3 here is CASSKMSSGETQYF. The CDR3 coding sequence is TGTGCCAGCAGTAAGATGTCTAGCGGAGAGACCCAGTACTTC.

The rearrangement joins TRBV27 to TRBJ1-1; tentative D call: TRBD1 (5 bases). The CDR3 length is 13 residues. Germline V gene sequence: CDR1 MNHEY, CDR2 SMNVEV (reference sequence). Trimming removed 5 bases at V and 0 bases at J, with 7 bases between. The CDR3 sequence is CASSQGLNTEAFF. CDR3 nucleotide sequence: TGTGCCAGCAGTCAGGGTTTGAACACTGAAGCTTTCTTT.

The chain recombines TRBV5-1 with TRBJ2-2, with 7 nucleotides matching TRBD1. The CDR3 consists of 16 residues. V shed 4 bases, J shed 7 bases, and the junction held 13 bases outside the gene matches. The germline V gene has CDR1 SGHRS and CDR2 YFSETQ. The CDR3 region has the DNA TGCGCCAGCAGCCCCCGTGGGGCAGGGGGAAGCGGGGAGCTGTTTTTT. Translating it yields CASSPRGAGGSGELFF.

The V call is TRBV7-2, the J call TRBJ1-4, with TRBD1 matching 8 bases. Germline V gives CDR1 SGHTA, CDR2 FQGNSA. The V and J ends lost 6 bases and 6 bases, in that order; junction bases with no gene match: 9. This CDR3 spans 15 amino acids. Here the CDR3 reads CASSPQGAPHEKLFF. The DNA for the CDR3 is TGTGCCAGCAGTCCCCAGGGGGCGCCTCATGAAAAACTGTTTTTT.

J is TRBJ1-2 and V is TRBV7-2, with TRBD1 matching 8 bases. Germline assignment: CDR1 SGHTA and CDR2 FQGNSA. V trimming: 4 bases; J trimming: 2 bases; junction bases outside the gene matches: 6. The CDR3 covers 15 residues. This chain's CDR3 is CASSSLDRGNYGYTF. In nucleotides, the CDR3 is TGTGCCAGCAGCTCGTTAGACAGGGGCAACTATGGCTACACCTTC. The complete variable domain, with remaining parts taken from reference TRBV7-2 and TRBJ1-2, reads GAGVSQSPSNKVTEKGKDVELRCDPISGHTALYWYRQSLGQGLEFLIYFQGNSAPDKSGLPSDRFSAERTGGSVSTLTIQRTQQEDSAVYLCASSSLDRGNYGYTFGSGTRLTVV.

This chain links TRBV5-1 with TRBJ2-5; TRBD1 aligns across 9 bases. The trim removed 4 bases at V and 2 bases at J, leaving 3 bases unmatched. Germline V gene lookup returns CDR1 SGHRS and CDR2 YFSETQ. The CDR3 extends over 14 amino acids. The CDR3 nucleotides are TGCGCCAGCAGCCCCGGGACAGGGCAAGAGACCCAGTACTTC. Amino acids: CASSPGTGQETQYF. The complete variable domain, with remaining parts taken from reference TRBV5-1 and TRBJ2-5, reads KAGVTQTPRYLIKTRGQQVTLSCSPISGHRSVSWYQQTPGQGLQFLFEYFSETQRNKGNFPGRFSGRQFSNSRSEMNVSTLELGDSALYLCASSPGTGQETQYFGPGTRLLVL.

CDR3 sequence (DNA): TGCGCCAGCAGCCCTTTCGATGGCTACACCTTC. This codes for CASSPFDGYTF. This chain links TRBV5-1 with TRBJ1-2; D gene unclear. CDR3 size: 11 residues. The germline V gene encodes CDR1 SGHRS and CDR2 YFSETQ. Trimming took off 4 bases at V and 6 bases at J, with 7 bases between the two ends. The variable domain in full, with the rest retrieved from reference TRBV5-1 and TRBJ1-2, is KAGVTQTPRYLIKTRGQQVTLSCSPISGHRSVSWYQQTPGQGLQFLFEYFSETQRNKGNFPGRFSGRQFSNSRSEMNVSTLELGDSALYLCASSPFDGYTFGSGTRLTVV.

The CDR3 DNA follows: TGTGCCAGCAGCCTAGGACAGGTCTCTGGAAACACCATATATTTT. This gives the protein CASSLGQVSGNTIYF. The genes are TRBV7-2 and TRBJ1-3; 7 positions match TRBD1. The CDR3 covers 15 residues. Trimming removed 5 bases from V and 0 bases from J; junction bases left unmatched: 4. Germline CDR1 SGHTA, CDR2 FQGNSA. Drawing the rest from reference TRBV7-2 and TRBJ1-3, the complete variable domain is GAGVSQSPSNKVTEKGKDVELRCDPISGHTALYWYRQSLGQGLEFLIYFQGNSAPDKSGLPSDRFSAERTGGSVSTLTIQRTQQEDSAVYLCASSLGQVSGNTIYFGEGSWLTVV.